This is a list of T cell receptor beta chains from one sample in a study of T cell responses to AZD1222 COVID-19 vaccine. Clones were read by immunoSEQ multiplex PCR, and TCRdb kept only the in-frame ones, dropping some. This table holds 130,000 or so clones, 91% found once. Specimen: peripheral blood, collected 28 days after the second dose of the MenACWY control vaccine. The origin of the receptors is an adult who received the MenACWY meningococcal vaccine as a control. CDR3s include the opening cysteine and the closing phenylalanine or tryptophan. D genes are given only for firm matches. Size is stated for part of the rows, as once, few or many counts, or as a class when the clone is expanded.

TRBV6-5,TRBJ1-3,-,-,TGTGCCAGCAGCTCGAGTACAGGGATCCACACCATATATTTT,CASSSSTGIHTIYF
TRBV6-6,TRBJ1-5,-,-,TGTGCCAGCAGTTACCCGACAGGCCACGCGCCTCAGCCCCAGCATTTT,CASSYPTGHAPQPQHF
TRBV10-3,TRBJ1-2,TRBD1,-,TGTGCCATCAGTGAGGACAGGGGGCTGTACGGCTACACCTTC,CAISEDRGLYGYTF
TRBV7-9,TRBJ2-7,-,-,TGTGCCAGCAGCTTAGGGTCCGGAGGAAAGAACCGCGGCTACGAGCAGTACTTC,CASSLGSGGKNRGYEQYF
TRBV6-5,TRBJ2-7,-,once,TGTGCCAGCAGTTACGTCCGGACAGTCACCCACGAGCAGTACTTC,CASSYVRTVTHEQYF
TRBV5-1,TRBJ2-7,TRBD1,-,TGCGCCAGCAGCTGGGGACAGGTGAGCTCCTACGAGCAGTACTTC,CASSWGQVSSYEQYF
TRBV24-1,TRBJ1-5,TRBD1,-,TGTGCCACCAGTGATGACAGGGGCAATCAGCCCCAGCATTTT,CATSDDRGNQPQHF
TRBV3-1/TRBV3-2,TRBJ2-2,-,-,TGTGCCAGCAGCCAAGGGCGGACTTTTAACACCGGGGAGCTGTTTTTT,CASSQGRTFNTGELFF
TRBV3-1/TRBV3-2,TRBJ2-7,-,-,TGTGCCAGCAGCCAAGATGAGGTATACTACGAGCAGTACTTC,CASSQDEVYYEQYF
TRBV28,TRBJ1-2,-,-,TGTGCCAGCACCCAGGCGACGTTCCTATATGGCTACACCTTC,CASTQATFLYGYTF
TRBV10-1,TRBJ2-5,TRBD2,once,TGCGCCAGCACGGGAGGTAGCGGGCCCCAACCACTCCAAGAGACCCAGTACTTC,CASTGGSGPQPLQETQYF
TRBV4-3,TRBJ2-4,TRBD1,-,TGCGCCAGCAGCCTACGGCAGGGGGTTGGGGACATTCAGTACTTC,CASSLRQGVGDIQYF
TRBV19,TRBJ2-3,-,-,TGTGCCAGTAGTATCTCTGGGGACACAGATACGCAGTATTTT,CASSISGDTDTQYF
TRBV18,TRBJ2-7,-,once,TGTGCCAGCTCCACTTCCGAGACCTACGAGCAGTACTTC,CASSTSETYEQYF
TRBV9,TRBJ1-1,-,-,TGTGCCAGCAGCGTATCGGGACTGCTGAACACTGAAGCTTTCTTT,CASSVSGLLNTEAFF
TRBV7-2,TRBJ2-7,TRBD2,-,TGTGCCAGCAGCTTAGGGGAGGGGAGGGAGCAGTACTTC,CASSLGEGREQYF
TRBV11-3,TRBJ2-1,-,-,TGTGCCAGCAGCGCACGACCGGAGGGCAATGAGCAGTTCTTC,CASSARPEGNEQFF
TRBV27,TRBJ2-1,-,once,TGTGCCAGCAGTTTACGGGGGAGACCTGGCAATGAGCAGTTCTTC,CASSLRGRPGNEQFF
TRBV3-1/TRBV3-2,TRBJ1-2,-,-,TGTGCCAGCAGCCATCAGGTGGGCCACTATGGCTACACCTTC,CASSHQVGHYGYTF
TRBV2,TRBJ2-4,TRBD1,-,TGTGCCAGCAGGAGTCGTACCGGGACAGGGGGCTTTACGGCCAAAAACATTCAGTACTTC,CASRSRTGTGGFTAKNIQYF
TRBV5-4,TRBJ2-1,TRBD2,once,TGTGCCAGCAGCATCGGGACTAGCGGGAGTCTCAATGAGCAGTTCTTC,CASSIGTSGSLNEQFF
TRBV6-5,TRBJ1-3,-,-,TGTGCCAGCTCGGATACGTACTCTGGAAACACCATATATTTT,CASSDTYSGNTIYF
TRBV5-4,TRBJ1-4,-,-,TGTGCCAGCAGCGTAATGACAGTTCGAACTGAAAAACTGTTTTTT,CASSVMTVRTEKLFF
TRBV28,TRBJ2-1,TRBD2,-,TGTGCCAGCAGTCTTCTAGCGGGAGTCTCAAATGAGCAGTTCTTC,CASSLLAGVSNEQFF
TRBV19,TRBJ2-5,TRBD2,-,TGTGCCAGTAGTATTGGAATCGGTTCGGCGGGAGGGCAAGAGACCCAGTACTTC,CASSIGIGSAGGQETQYF
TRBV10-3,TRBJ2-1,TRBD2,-,TGTGCCATCGGTGCGGGGGGGCAGAACAATGAGCAGTTCTTC,CAIGAGGQNNEQFF
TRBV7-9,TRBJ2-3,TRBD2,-,TGTGCCAGCAGCGCGGGACTAGCGGCCACAGATACGCAGTATTTT,CASSAGLAATDTQYF
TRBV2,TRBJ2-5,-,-,TGTGCCAGCAGTCCCGACTACCAAGAGACCCAGTACTTC,CASSPDYQETQYF
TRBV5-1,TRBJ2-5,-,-,TGCGCCAGCAGCTTGGAGGCCTGGGAGACCCAGTACTTC,CASSLEAWETQYF
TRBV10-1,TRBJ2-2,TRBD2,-,TGCGCCACCGCACCCCCAGCGGGGGGTCTCAACACCGGGGAGCTGTTTTTT,CATAPPAGGLNTGELFF
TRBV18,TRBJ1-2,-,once,TGTGCCAGCTCACCACCTACGGCTGATAACTATGGCTACACCTTC,CASSPPTADNYGYTF